This T cell receptor beta chain was sequenced during a study of shared clonotypes between healthy human individuals (dated by TCRdb to about 2020). Some background on the complete study: A couple of women and a few men aged 18 to 49 years were included in the cohort. For each donor, CD4 naive and CD4 memory were each run on three plates, CD8 naive on two plates, and CD8 memory on one plate. Per donor, leukapheresis produced somewhere between about 0.9 and 9.5 billion PBMCs. To increase sequencing depth and limit assay-specific biases, different laboratories used diverse techniques to prepare libraries and sequence TCR repertoires. The study deeply sequenced blood TCR repertoires of about 5 healthy adults to estimate repertoire size and the extent of clonotype sharing between individuals. The investigation overall reported the following: Larger estimated clonotype richness was generally found for naive subsets than for memory subsets. Clonotypes shared by all four sorted-subset donors showed higher generation probabilities than non-shared clonotypes. Pairwise subsampling indicated that sequencing depth was expected to affect the degree of clonotype sharing among donors. Even with the large sequencing depth, rarefaction of the sorted-subset datasets indicated that sequencing was incomplete. Sampling was restricted to blood, and TCR repertoires in tissues likely differ from the TCR repertoires found in blood. Across a handful of donors, roughly 5% of naive CD4, more than 3% of naive CD8, 2.3% of memory CD4, and over 0.35% of memory CD8 clonotypes were shared. Because the study included only a small number of donors, the genetic and exposure-history diversity represented was limited.

Including the terminal cysteine and phenylalanine, the CDR3 comprises 16 residues. This entry keeps only the CDR3 DNA: 48 bases, framed from base 1. V is clipped by 4 bases and J by 5 bases, and the sequence between their germline boundaries is 20 bases long. CD8 naive samples were CD45RO-negative cells positively selected for CCR7, giving a CD45RA+CCR7+ population that excluded TemRA cells. Donors were healthy HIV-negative adults with no recently reported acute infections or vaccinations. Every donor was a Caucasian adult residing in Nashville, Tennessee, USA. Blood was collected by leukapheresis, and PBMCs were isolated by Ficoll-Histopaque density gradient centrifugation and then cryopreserved in liquid nitrogen vapor phase. Analytical flow cytometry was used to check the purity and quantity of every magnetically sorted T cell population. From each sorted fraction, genomic DNA was isolated and quantified by UV absorbance on a Nanodrop 2000c.

About this clone: This receptor's antigen is unknown. Nothing much larger sits one base from this clone, and base qualities are not available.

Using the deep immunoSEQ assay, TCR CDR3 regions were amplified from genomic DNA by multiplex PCR. Extracted genomic DNA from each cell subset was distributed evenly across all wells of several immunoSEQ 96-well plates, and each plate was treated as a replicate. Each replicate PCR for sorted subsets received 150 to 250 ng genomic DNA, equal to about 30,000 T cell genomes. Purified libraries were measured with a Qubit 3.0 fluorometer, size-checked on a Bioanalyzer 2100, and measured again with the KAPA Library Quantification kit. A separate single-read 150-cycle Illumina NextSeq 550 flow cell was used to sequence each immunoSEQ 96-well plate. In the paper's pipeline: Because the immunoSEQ output included only junctional sequences and no quality scores, the filtering could not be the same as the filtering used for full-length reads. To assign V/J genes and CDR3, sequences were annotated against IMGT germline references using PyIR, a Python wrapper for IgBLAST v1.9. Any read was removed if the V/J assignment was weak (E-value above 1e-6), the CDR3 was missing, or the read contained stop codons, out-of-frame junctions, or ambiguous translated residues. V3J clonotypes were defined as sequences sharing the same inferred V gene, J gene, and CDR3 amino acid sequence. Percentage overlap between repertoires was computed as shared unique clonotypes divided by the size of the smaller repertoire. Three approaches were used to assess repertoire richness: RTK rarefaction, the Chao1 estimator, and Recon v2.1 estimates of unobserved clonotypes. Generation probabilities were computed with OLGA for all TCRbeta clonotypes obtained by the gDNA method from a handful of donors. The table comes from immuneACCESS by way of TCRdb, which keeps in-frame sequences with V and J called. Part of the clones is missing from these tables; in studies checked, under half for an unresolved V gene and the rest for unknown reasons. V and J calls and clone size are those listed in that table; D and trimming were worked out from the DNA. The sample has some 1,900,000 clones on record, around 96% of them singletons. The ten largest clones take up around 1.2% of the sample.

The sequence joins TRBV23-1 to TRBJ2-5, with the D call perhaps TRBD1 or TRBD2, as 5 bases match in each case. TRBV23-1 is given ORF status, its function remaining uncertain. The sequence was collected from a man aged 18 to 30 in good health. Sequences were obtained from naive CD8+ T cells sorted from blood. In light of the paper, this sample's cell subset or site label describes: CD45RA+CCR7+. The CDR3 amino acid sequence is: CASSPPVIGDRETQYF. The DNA sequence follows: TGCGCCAGCAGTCCGCCAGTTATTGGGGACCGGGAGACCCAGTACTTC.